The 27 T cell receptor beta chains below all came from one sample that was sequenced in a study of response to subunit inactivated influenza vaccine. MiXCR was run by TCRdb on the RT-PCR reads, yielding one entry per CDR3 protein. Among roughly 460,000 distinct CDR3 sequences listed, approximately 9.9% were seen once. The sample consisted of PBMCs from blood, taken roughly 48 days after vaccination. The receptors were gathered from a man aged 50 to 60 who received an inactivated influenza vaccine.

Comment on this clonotype: A read error is possible here, since a much larger clone lies one base away. The V call is TRBV20-1, the J call TRBJ2-2, with 8 positions matching TRBD2. The CDR3 is made up of 14 amino acids. In germline, CDR1 is DFQATT, CDR2 SNEGSKA (reference sequence). The CDR3 protein is CCAREAGVDGELFF. Written as DNA, the CDR3 is TGCTGTGCTAGAGAAGCGGGAGTTGACGGGGAGCTGTTTTTT.

This clonotype has at least ten counts. The V and J genes are TRBV6-5 and TRBJ1-1; D is possibly TRBD1 (6 bases). Per germline, CDR1 MNHEY and CDR2 SVGAGI. V lost 0 bases and J lost 5, with 7 bases in between. This CDR3 contains 13 residues. In DNA, the CDR3 is TGTGCCAGCAGTTACTCGAGGGGGACTGAAGCTTTCTTT. Encoded protein: CASSYSRGTEAFF.

As regards this clonotype: A much larger clone is a single base away; this may be a read error. V is TRBV6-6 and J is TRBJ2-7; TRBD1 matches 10 bases. The CDR3 totals 12 residues. Germline V gene sequence: CDR1 MNHNY, CDR2 SVGAGI (reference sequence). CDR3 nucleotides: TGTGACAGCAGGACAGGGGGGAACGAGCAGTACTTC. Protein sequence: CDSRTGGNEQYF.

V is TRBV4-1 and J is TRBJ1-1, with 7 bases that match TRBD1. Losses at the gene ends were 4 bases for V and 5 bases for J; bases not matched to a gene: 4. The CDR3 extends over 13 amino acids. Germline V gives CDR1 MGHRA, CDR2 YSYEKL. CDR3 loop: CASSLQGETEAFF. The DNA for the CDR3 is TGCGCCAGCAGCCTTCAGGGGGAAACTGAAGCTTTCTTT.

The rearrangement links TRBV12-3 or TRBV12-4 to TRBJ2-5, with 11 bases fitting TRBD2. V shed 8 bases and J 5 bases; nucleotides not matched to a gene: 4. The CDR3 is 13 residues long. CDR3 sequence (DNA): TGTGCCAGCGTTAGCGGGGGGGGGGAGACCCAGTACTTC. Translating it yields CASVSGGGETQYF.

This clonotype was seen only a few times. This chain links TRBV12-3 or TRBV12-4 with TRBJ2-7; maybe TRBD2 (5 bases). V lost 5 bases, J lost 2 bases, and 19 bases lay in between. The CDR3 has 16 amino acids. The CDR3 protein is CASSLPLGRGPYEQYF. CDR3 in DNA: TGTGCCAGCAGTCTACCCCTAGGACGGGGTCCCTACGAGCAGTACTTC.

This clonotype was seen ten or more times. The chain combines TRBV7-2 with TRBJ1-2, with 9 bases lining up with TRBD1. Germline CDR1 and CDR2: SGHTA and FQGNSA. The ends lost 5 bases at V and 4 bases at J; junction bases unmatched: 8. The CDR3 is 15 residues long. CDR3 nucleotide sequence: TGTGCCAGCAGCCTAGTACCGGGACAGGGCTATGGCTACACCTTC. Its protein is CASSLVPGQGYGYTF.

Ten or more counts support this clonotype. The gene calls are TRBV12-3 or TRBV12-4 and TRBJ1-5; weak D call: TRBD1 (6 bases). This CDR3 comprises 16 residues. Trimming removed 5 bases at V and 0 bases at J, with 14 bases between. CDR3 coding DNA: TGTGCCAGCAGTCCAGGGGACATAGATAGCAATCAGCCCCAGCATTTT. Amino acid sequence: CASSPGDIDSNQPQHF.

Many counts were recorded for this clonotype. This chain joins TRBV20-1 and TRBJ2-5; D perhaps matches TRBD2 (7 bases). Per germline, CDR1 DFQATT and CDR2 SNEGSKA (reference sequence). The CDR3 has 10 amino acids. As DNA, the CDR3 is TGCACAACGGGGGGCGAGACCCAGTACTTC. It is translated as CTTGGETQYF.

The chain combines TRBV7-2 with TRBJ2-3; 7 bases fit TRBD2. CDR1 SGHTA and CDR2 FQGNSA come from the germline V gene. V was pared by 4 bases and J by 1 base, with 5 bases of the junction left unmatched. The length of the CDR3 is 15 residues. DNA of the CDR3: TGTGCCAGCAGCTCCTCAGCGGGACGCACAGATACGCAGTATTTT. Protein product: CASSSSAGRTDTQYF.

This sequence joins TRBV10-3 and TRBJ2-3, with D possibly TRBD2 on 5 matching bases. Per germline, CDR1 ENHRY and CDR2 SYGVKD. Trimming took 1 base from V and 3 from J, leaving 11 bases between them. The CDR3 is 15 residues long. The CDR3 loop is CAISEYEGITDTQYF. CDR3 DNA: TGTGCCATCAGTGAGTACGAGGGAATAACAGATACGCAGTATTTT.

This clonotype was detected ten times or more. V is TRBV3-1 and J is TRBJ2-1; 8 bases line up with TRBD1. Trimming removed 1 base from V and 1 base from J; junction bases left unmatched: 3. CDR1 is LGHDT and CDR2 is YNNKEL in the germline V gene (reference sequence). The CDR3 spans 16 residues. CDR3 DNA: TGTGCCAGCAGCCAAGCCAGGGGGCTTTCCTACAATGAGCAGTTCTTC. Translating gives CASSQARGLSYNEQFF.

V gene TRBV5-1 combines with J gene TRBJ2-1; maybe TRBD2 (7 bases). Trimming removed 1 base at V and 5 bases at J, with 13 bases between. Germline V gives CDR1 SGHRS, CDR2 YFSETQ. The CDR3 runs to 15 residues. CDR3 sequence reads: CASSLRGAINNEQFF. In nucleotides, the CDR3 is TGCGCCAGCAGCTTGCGGGGGGCTATAAACAATGAGCAGTTCTTC. Supplemented by reference TRBV5-1 and TRBJ2-1, the full variable domain reads KAGVTQTPRYLIKTRGQQVTLSCSPISGHRSVSWYQQTPGQGLQFLFEYFSETQRNKGNFPGRFSGRQFSNSRSEMNVSTLELGDSALYLCASSLRGAINNEQFFGPGTRLTVL.

This clonotype occurred many times. The chain links TRBV7-8 to TRBJ1-1; D remains unclear. The germline V gene encodes CDR1 SGHVS and CDR2 FQNEAQ. Trimming removed 0 bases from V and 0 bases from J, with 5 bases in between. The CDR3 is made up of 14 amino acids. The CDR3 DNA sequence: TGTGCCAGCAGCTTAGCTCGCGTGAACACTGAAGCTTTCTTT. It encodes CASSLARVNTEAFF. Full variable domain (remainder filled in from reference TRBV7-8 and TRBJ1-1): GAGVSQSPRYKVAKRGQDVALRCDPISGHVSLFWYQQALGQGPEFLTYFQNEAQLDKSGLPSDRFFAERPEGSVSTLKIQRTQQEDSAVYLCASSLARVNTEAFFGQGTRLTVV.

This clonotype showed up many times. The chain carries TRBV20-1 and TRBJ2-5; 8 nucleotides agree with TRBD2. Germline values: CDR1 DFQATT, CDR2 SNEGSKA (reference sequence). The CDR3 runs to 15 residues. After removal of 1 base from V and 2 bases from J, the junction contained 6 bases not matched to a gene. CDR3 nucleotide sequence: TGCAGTGCTAGAGGACGAGCGGGGGAGCAAGAGACCCAGTACTTC. Translated, it gives CSARGRAGEQETQYF.

The chain combines TRBV19 with TRBJ2-5; the D gene is possibly TRBD1 (5 bases). Germline-derived CDR1 and CDR2 are LNHDA and SQIVND (reference sequence). The CDR3 totals 14 residues. With 2 bases removed from V and 5 bases from J, the gap between germline ends came to 12 bases. Written as DNA, the CDR3 is TGTGCCAGTAGTATACAGGGTTTGTTTGAGACCCAGTACTTC. Residues: CASSIQGLFETQYF.

This clonotype was observed at least ten times. V usage is TRBV27 and J usage is TRBJ2-7; D ambiguous. Per the germline V gene, CDR1 is MNHEY and CDR2 is SMNVEV (reference sequence). CDR3 size: 10 residues. Trimming shortened V by 8 bases and J by 4 bases, and 6 bases separated the two germline ends. CDR3 nucleotides: TGTGCCAGCTGGGAATACGAGCAGTACTTC. Protein sequence: CASWEYEQYF.

This clonotype turned up a few times. This sequence joins TRBV7-9 and TRBJ2-5; the match to TRBD2 covers 15 bases. CDR3 size: 17 residues. The V gene's germline CDR1 is SEHNR and CDR2 FQNEAQ (reference sequence). The J segment lost 6 bases and the V segment lost 5 bases, leaving 10 bases of the junction unmatched. CDR3 loop: CASSPRGLAGGRKTQYF. The CDR3, as DNA: TGTGCCAGCAGCCCTAGGGGACTAGCGGGGGGCCGAAAGACCCAGTACTTC.

The chain links TRBV5-1 to TRBJ2-5; 11 positions match TRBD1. CDR3 length: 16 amino acids. Trimming cost V 4 bases and J 1 base; bases outside gene matches: 6. The germline V gene has CDR1 SGHRS and CDR2 YFSETQ. CDR3 coding DNA: TGCGCCAGCAGCCATGGGACAGGGGGTGGCCAAGAGACCCAGTACTTC. It specifies CASSHGTGGGQETQYF.

The gene calls are TRBV7-8 and TRBJ2-7; D unresolved. V lost 5 bases and J 5 bases, leaving 13 bases between the germline ends. CDR1 is SGHVS, CDR2 FQNEAQ, per germline. The CDR3 totals 13 residues. CDR3 amino acids: CASSMNKRNEQYF. The CDR3 region has the DNA TGTGCCAGCAGCATGAACAAGAGGAACGAGCAGTACTTC.

V is TRBV5-1 and J is TRBJ1-2; D is possibly TRBD1 (6 bases). Deletions cut 8 bases from V and 2 bases from J, with 10 bases between. The CDR3 sequence is 12 residues long. Germline V CDR1 and CDR2: SGHRS, YFSETQ. As DNA, the CDR3 is TGCGCCAGTAGCGGACAGAACTATGGCTACACCTTC. It translates to CASSGQNYGYTF.

The chain uses TRBV11-3 and TRBJ2-1, with 11 bases that match TRBD2. The junction had 7 bases not matched to a gene; V was cut back by 0 bases and J by 6 bases. This CDR3 is 17 amino acids long. Per germline, CDR1 SGHNT and CDR2 YENEEA. In nucleotides, the CDR3 is TGTGCCAGCAGCTTAGACCCTACTAGCGGGAGAACCAATGAGCAGTTCTTC. This sequence encodes CASSLDPTSGRTNEQFF.

For this clonotype: A read error may explain this, as a much larger clone is one base away. V gene TRBV12-3 or TRBV12-4 combines with J gene TRBJ2-3; D remains unclear. The CDR3 length is 13 residues. CDR3 nucleotides: TGTGGCAGCAGTTTATTTGAATCAGATACGCAGTATTTT. This sequence encodes CGSSLFESDTQYF.

The V and J genes are TRBV5-5 and TRBJ1-1; possible D gene TRBD1, 6 bases. Germline CDR1 is SGHKS and CDR2 is YYEKEE (reference sequence). The CDR3 sequence is 16 residues long. The V gene lost 4 bases and the J gene lost 4 bases, with 20 bases spanning the gap. The CDR3 loop is CASSPTLVQGTTEAFF. The DNA of the CDR3 is TGTGCCAGCAGCCCTACCCTGGTGCAGGGGACCACTGAAGCTTTCTTT.

CDR3 sequence (DNA): TGTGCCATCAGGGACAGGGAAGGTTATGGCTACACCTTC. As protein: CAIRDREGYGYTF. The rearrangement joins TRBV10-3 to TRBJ1-2; 8 positions agree with TRBD1. Germline V gene lookup returns CDR1 ENHRY and CDR2 SYGVKD. The CDR3 totals 13 residues. Losses at the gene ends were 6 bases for V and 5 bases for J; bases not matched to a gene: 5.

The gene calls are TRBV15 and TRBJ2-2; no clear D gene. Germline V gene data show CDR1 as LNHNV and CDR2 as YYDKDF (reference sequence). V shed 0 bases and J shed 0 bases, with 8 bases lying between them. The CDR3 runs 16 residues. CDR3 loop: CATSRESPTNTGELFF. Written as DNA, the CDR3 is TGTGCCACCAGCAGAGAATCCCCCACGAACACCGGGGAGCTGTTTTTT. The full variable domain, in which reference TRBV15 and TRBJ2-2 provide the parts outside the CDR3, is DAMVIQNPRYQVTQFGKPVTLSCSQTLNHNVMYWYQQKSSQAPKLLFHYYDKDFNNEADTPDNFQSRRPNTSFCFLDIRSPGLGDTAMYLCATSRESPTNTGELFFGEGSRLTVL.

The V and J genes are TRBV12-3 or TRBV12-4 and TRBJ1-4; D uncertain. CDR3 length equals 12 residues. Trimming removed 10 bases from V and 4 bases from J, with 10 bases in between. For the CDR3, the DNA is TGTGCCACTTCATGGGATAATGAAAAACTGTTTTTT. Translating it yields CATSWDNEKLFF.